A single sample is the source of the 14 T cell receptor beta chains below, sequenced in a study of blood T cell repertoires in COVID-19. The repertoire was sequenced with immunoSEQ multiplex PCR; TCRdb's copy has only in-frame clones and lacks some. Here the sample spans around 700,000 clones, around 89% being singletons. Material for sequencing was peripheral blood. The source is a young woman with acute or convalescent COVID-19.

The chain carries TRBV2 and TRBJ2-5; 8 nucleotides match TRBD1. V trimming: 7 bases; J trimming: 5 bases; junction bases outside the gene matches: 9. CDR3 length: 14 residues. Germline V gene lookup returns CDR1 SNHLY and CDR2 FYNNEI. The DNA of the CDR3 is TGTGCCAGCAAGGGCAGGGGGCACGGGGAGACCCAGTACTTC. Protein product: CASKGRGHGETQYF.

As for this clone: At the DNA level, this CDR3 is encoded by other sequences in the same sample as well. The genes are TRBV24-1 and TRBJ1-5; TRBD1 agrees at 9 bases. Trimming cost V 4 bases and J 4 bases; bases outside gene matches: 4. The germline V gene has CDR1 KGHDR and CDR2 SFDVKD. There are 15 residues in the CDR3. CDR3 residues: CATSDPTGGNQPQHF. The DNA for the CDR3 is TGTGCCACCAGTGACCCGACAGGGGGGAATCAGCCCCAGCATTTT.

The J gene is TRBJ1-5, the V gene TRBV2; the match to TRBD1 covers 10 bases. Germline CDR1 is SNHLY and CDR2 is FYNNEI. The CDR3 is 14 residues long. Germline trimming cut 6 bases from V and 7 bases from J; bases unmatched to any gene: 6. The CDR3 loop reads CASRGTGDGQPQHF. The CDR3 region has the DNA TGTGCCAGCAGGGGGACAGGGGATGGCCAGCCCCAGCATTTT.

The chain carries TRBV6-5 and TRBJ1-1, with D maybe TRBD1 (5 bases). CDR1 is MNHEY, CDR2 SVGAGI, per germline. The CDR3 loop spans 13 amino acids. Deletions cut 7 bases from V and 3 bases from J, with 12 bases between. In DNA form, the CDR3 reads TGTGCCAGCATCCCCACAGGATACACTGAAGCTTTCTTT. This gives the protein CASIPTGYTEAFF.

The chain uses TRBV7-2 and TRBJ2-3; a weak D match, TRBD2 (6 bases). This CDR3 region has 15 residues. Trimming cost V 5 bases and J 6 bases, with 18 bases left between them. Germline lookup yields CDR1 SGHTA and CDR2 FQGNSA. DNA of the CDR3: TGTGCCAGCAGCAGAGAGCGGGCTTATACGGATACGCAGTATTTT. It specifies CASSRERAYTDTQYF.

The J gene is TRBJ1-2, the V gene TRBV9; TRBD1 agrees at 8 bases. Germline CDR1 and CDR2: SGDLS and YYNGEE. Trimming removed 3 bases from V and 2 bases from J; junction bases left unmatched: 3. The CDR3 covers 14 residues. The CDR3 sequence: CASSGSGGNYGYTF. The CDR3 DNA follows: TGTGCCAGCAGCGGTTCAGGGGGCAACTATGGCTACACCTTC.

The rearrangement uses TRBV21-1 and TRBJ1-4. TRBV21-1 is shown as a pseudogene. The CDR3 runs to 14 residues. The CDR3 loop is CASRASLVDEKLFF. The CDR3 nucleotides read TGTGCCAGCCGAGCGTCGTTGGTCGATGAAAAACTGTTTTTT.

V gene TRBV2 combines with J gene TRBJ1-2; TRBD1 matches 7 bases. This CDR3 spans 13 amino acids. With 9 bases clipped from V and 1 base from J, the junction kept 5 bases outside the gene matches. Per germline, CDR1 SNHLY and CDR2 FYNNEI. The CDR3 spells CASGDRNNYGYTF. For the CDR3, the DNA is TGTGCCAGTGGGGACAGAAATAACTATGGCTACACCTTC.

This sequence joins TRBV28 and TRBJ2-7, with 8 bases fitting TRBD2. The CDR3 loop spans 17 amino acids. The junction had 10 bases not matched to a gene; V was cut back by 3 bases and J by 0 bases. Germline loops: CDR1 MDHEN, CDR2 SYDVKM. The CDR3 reads CASSFSASGLSSYEQYF. CDR3 bases: TGTGCCAGCAGTTTCTCCGCTAGCGGGCTTAGCTCCTACGAGCAGTACTTC.

The gene calls are TRBV27 and TRBJ1-1, with TRBD1 matching 10 bases. V was clipped by 7 bases and J by 4 bases; unmatched bases: 9. Per germline, CDR1 MNHEY and CDR2 SMNVEV (reference sequence). This CDR3 comprises 15 residues. CDR3: CASIKRGTGATEAFF. CDR3 DNA: TGTGCCAGCATCAAACGAGGGACAGGGGCCACTGAAGCTTTCTTT.

The V and J genes are TRBV9 and TRBJ2-5; D not resolved. The ends were cut back, 0 bases at V and 13 bases at J, with 16 bases in the middle. Germline V gives CDR1 SGDLS, CDR2 YYNGEE. The CDR3 consists of 13 residues. The CDR3 bases are TGTGCCAGCAGCGTAGCTTCCGGGTTTGAACTGTACTTC. Translating gives CASSVASGFELYF.

The rearrangement joins TRBV7-2 to TRBJ2-7, with a possible D match to TRBD2 (6 bases). There are 16 residues in the CDR3. The V gene's germline CDR1 is SGHTA and CDR2 FQGNSA. Trimming removed 5 bases at V and 1 base at J, with 18 bases between. CDR3 in amino acids: CASSPVLGRRSYEQYF. The DNA of the CDR3 is TGTGCCAGCAGCCCGGTCCTAGGGAGGCGGTCCTACGAGCAGTACTTC.

This chain connects TRBV6-5 to TRBJ1-2; 9 bases fit TRBD1. Trimming took 6 bases from V and 2 from J; bases not matched to a gene: 7. The CDR3 spans 15 residues. Germline V lookup: CDR1 MNHEY, CDR2 SVGAGI. This chain's CDR3 is CASSDKTGGNYGYTF. The CDR3, as DNA: TGTGCCAGCAGCGACAAAACAGGGGGCAACTATGGCTACACCTTC.

The chain carries TRBV6-5 and TRBJ1-1; the D gene is possibly TRBD1 (6 bases). The CDR3 spans 13 residues. V shed 6 bases and J shed 4 bases, with 12 bases lying between them. Germline V gives CDR1 MNHEY, CDR2 SVGAGI. CDR3 protein: CASRLGGSTEAFF. CDR3 bases: TGTGCCAGCAGGCTAGGGGGTTCCACTGAAGCTTTCTTT.